This paragraph reports one TCR beta chain. Its antigen is currently unknown. The sample belongs to a study of cytomegalovirus exposure and HLA in healthy donors. For the study at large: Later, an analysis reported that the 95 to 150 validation repertoires had used the same platform as the roughly 700 first-cohort repertoires. The study's findings and limits: A few chains tied to CMV proved CMV antigen-specific in vitro. Reported performance of the classifier showed diagnosis of cytomegalovirus status with high specificity and sensitivity. Listed as cytomegalovirus-associated were around 160 TCR beta chains.

Sequencing was performed with immunoSEQ multiplex PCR; in TCRdb, only in-frame clones are kept and a portion is missing. Counted here are roughly 60,000 clones, 92% occurring once; the ten biggest clones make up about 1.2%. Germline V lookup: CDR1 MDHEN, CDR2 SYDVKM. V trimming: 1 base; J trimming: 1 base; junction bases outside the gene matches: 13. This CDR3 region has 18 residues. The chain is built from TRBV28 and TRBJ2-7, with 7 bases aligning to TRBD1. The sample consisted of PBMCs. The clonotype was recovered from a woman aged 18-29 years in good health and CMV-seronegative. CDR3 sequence reads: CASSLSPLGTVSSYEQYF. The CDR3 bases are TGTGCCAGCAGTTTATCCCCATTGGGGACAGTCAGTTCCTACGAGCAGTACTTC.